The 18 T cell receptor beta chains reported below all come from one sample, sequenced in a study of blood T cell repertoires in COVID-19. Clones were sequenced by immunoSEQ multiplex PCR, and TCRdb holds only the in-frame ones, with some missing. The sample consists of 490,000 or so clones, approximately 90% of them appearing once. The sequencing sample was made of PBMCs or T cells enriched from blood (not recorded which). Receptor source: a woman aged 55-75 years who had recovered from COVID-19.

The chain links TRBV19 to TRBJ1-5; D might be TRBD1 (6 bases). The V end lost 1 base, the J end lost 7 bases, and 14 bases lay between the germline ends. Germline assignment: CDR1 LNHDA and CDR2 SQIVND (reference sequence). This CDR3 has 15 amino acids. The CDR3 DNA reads TGTGCCAGTAGTATAGTAAGCAGGGGCGACCAGCCCCAGCATTTT. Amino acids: CASSIVSRGDQPQHF.

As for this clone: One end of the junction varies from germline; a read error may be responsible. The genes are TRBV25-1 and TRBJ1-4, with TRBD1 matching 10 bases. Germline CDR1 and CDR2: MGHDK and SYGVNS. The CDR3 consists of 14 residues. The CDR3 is CASSRTGGNGKLFF. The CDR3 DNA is TGTGCCAGCAGTCGGACAGGGGGAAATGGAAAACTGTTTTTT.

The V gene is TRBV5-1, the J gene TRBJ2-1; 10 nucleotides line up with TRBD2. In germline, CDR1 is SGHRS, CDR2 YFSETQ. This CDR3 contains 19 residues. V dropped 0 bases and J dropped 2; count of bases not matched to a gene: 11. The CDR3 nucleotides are TGCGCCAGCAGCTTGGGTCTTAGCGGGGGGCCCCCTCCCTACAATGAGCAGTTCTTC. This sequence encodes CASSLGLSGGPPPYNEQFF.

The CDR3 bases are TGTGCCAGCAGTGAAATGGATGCGGTTAGCAATCAGCCCCAGCATTTT. This translates into CASSEMDAVSNQPQHF. The genes are TRBV2 and TRBJ1-5; D call uncertain. V was trimmed by 2 bases and J by 0 bases, leaving 11 bases between them. Germline lookup yields CDR1 SNHLY and CDR2 FYNNEI. This CDR3 is built from 16 residues. The whole variable domain, filled in from reference TRBV2 and TRBJ1-5, reads EPEVTQTPSHQVTQMGQEVILRCVPISNHLYFYWYRQILGQKVEFLVSFYNNEISEKSEIFDDQFSVERPDGSNFTLKIRSTKLEDSAMYFCASSEMDAVSNQPQHFGDGTRLSIL.

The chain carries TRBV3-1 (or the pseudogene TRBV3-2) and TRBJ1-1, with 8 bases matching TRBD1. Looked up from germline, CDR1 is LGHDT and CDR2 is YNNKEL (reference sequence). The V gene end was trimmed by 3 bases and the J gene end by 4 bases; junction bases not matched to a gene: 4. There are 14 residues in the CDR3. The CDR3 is CASSQGTGGTEAFF. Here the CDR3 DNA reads TGTGCCAGCAGCCAGGGTACAGGGGGCACTGAAGCTTTCTTT.

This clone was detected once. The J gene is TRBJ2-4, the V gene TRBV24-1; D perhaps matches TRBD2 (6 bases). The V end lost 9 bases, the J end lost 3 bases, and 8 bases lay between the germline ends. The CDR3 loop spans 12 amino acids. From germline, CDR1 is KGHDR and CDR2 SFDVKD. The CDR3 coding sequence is TGTGCCACCCCGGGGGACAAAAACATTCAGTACTTC. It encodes CATPGDKNIQYF.

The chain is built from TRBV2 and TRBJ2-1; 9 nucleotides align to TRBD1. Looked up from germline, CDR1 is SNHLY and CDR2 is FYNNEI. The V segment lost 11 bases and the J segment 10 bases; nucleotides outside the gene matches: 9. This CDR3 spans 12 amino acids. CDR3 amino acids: CAGGQGVGEQFF. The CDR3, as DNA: TGTGCCGGGGGACAGGGTGTTGGGGAGCAGTTCTTC.

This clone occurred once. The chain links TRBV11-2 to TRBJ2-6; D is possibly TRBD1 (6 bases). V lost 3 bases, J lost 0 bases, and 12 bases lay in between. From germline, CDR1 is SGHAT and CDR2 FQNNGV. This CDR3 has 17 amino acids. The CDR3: CASSFPGQDSGANVLTF. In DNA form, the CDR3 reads TGTGCCAGCAGCTTCCCGGGACAAGACTCTGGGGCCAACGTCCTGACTTTC.

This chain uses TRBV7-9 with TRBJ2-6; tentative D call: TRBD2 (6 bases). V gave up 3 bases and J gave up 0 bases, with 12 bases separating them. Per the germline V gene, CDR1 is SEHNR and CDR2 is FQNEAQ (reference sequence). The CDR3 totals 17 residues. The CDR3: CASSLRGGSSGANVLTF. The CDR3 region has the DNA TGTGCCAGCAGCTTGAGAGGAGGGAGCTCTGGGGCCAACGTCCTGACTTTC.

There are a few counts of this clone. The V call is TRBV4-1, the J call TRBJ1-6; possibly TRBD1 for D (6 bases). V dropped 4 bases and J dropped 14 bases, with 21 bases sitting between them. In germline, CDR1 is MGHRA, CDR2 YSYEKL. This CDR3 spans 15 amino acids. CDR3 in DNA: TGCGCCAGCAGCCCTGGGACATCCGCCGAGGAGGCCCTCCACTTT. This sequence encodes CASSPGTSAEEALHF.

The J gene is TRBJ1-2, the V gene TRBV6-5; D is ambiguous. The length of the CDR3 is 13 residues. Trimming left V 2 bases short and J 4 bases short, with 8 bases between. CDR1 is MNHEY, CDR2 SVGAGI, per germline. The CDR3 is CASSYTFGYGYTF. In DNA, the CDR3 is TGTGCCAGCAGTTACACATTTGGCTATGGCTACACCTTC.

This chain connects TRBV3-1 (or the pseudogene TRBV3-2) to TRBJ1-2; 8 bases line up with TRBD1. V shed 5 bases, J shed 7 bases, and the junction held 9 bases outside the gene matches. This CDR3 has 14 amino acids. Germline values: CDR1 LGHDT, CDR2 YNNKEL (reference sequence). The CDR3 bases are TGTGCCAGCAGCTGGGGACAGGATAGGGTTGGCTACACCTTC. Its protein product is CASSWGQDRVGYTF.

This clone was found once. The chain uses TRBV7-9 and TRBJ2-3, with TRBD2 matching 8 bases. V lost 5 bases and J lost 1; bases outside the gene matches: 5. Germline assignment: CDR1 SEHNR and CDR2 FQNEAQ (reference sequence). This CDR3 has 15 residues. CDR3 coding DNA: TGTGCCAGCAGCCGGGAGGGGTGGGGCACAGATACGCAGTATTTT. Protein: CASSREGWGTDTQYF.

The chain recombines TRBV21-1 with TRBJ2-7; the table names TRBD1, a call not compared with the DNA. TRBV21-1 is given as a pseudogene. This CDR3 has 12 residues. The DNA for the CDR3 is TGTGCCAGCGGAAGGGGATTTTACGAGCAGTACGTC. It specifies CASGRGFYEQYV.

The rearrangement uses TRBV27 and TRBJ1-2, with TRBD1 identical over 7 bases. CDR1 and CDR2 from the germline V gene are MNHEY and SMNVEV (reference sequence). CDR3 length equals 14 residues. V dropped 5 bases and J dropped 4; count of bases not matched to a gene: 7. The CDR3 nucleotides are TGTGCCAGCAGTCCAACAGGGGATAGCTATGGCTACACCTTC. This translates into CASSPTGDSYGYTF.

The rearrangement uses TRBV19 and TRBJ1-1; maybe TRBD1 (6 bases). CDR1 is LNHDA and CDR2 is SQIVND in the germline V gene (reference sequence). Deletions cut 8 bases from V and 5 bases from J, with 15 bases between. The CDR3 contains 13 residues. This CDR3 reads CASHSGVRTEAFF. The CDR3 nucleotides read TGTGCCAGTCACTCAGGGGTGAGGACTGAAGCTTTCTTT. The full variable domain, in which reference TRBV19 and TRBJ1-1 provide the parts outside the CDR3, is DGGITQSPKYLFRKEGQNVTLSCEQNLNHDAMYWYRQDPGQGLRLIYYSQIVNDFQKGDIAEGYSVSREKKESFPLTVTSAQKNPTAFYLCASHSGVRTEAFFGQGTRLTVV.

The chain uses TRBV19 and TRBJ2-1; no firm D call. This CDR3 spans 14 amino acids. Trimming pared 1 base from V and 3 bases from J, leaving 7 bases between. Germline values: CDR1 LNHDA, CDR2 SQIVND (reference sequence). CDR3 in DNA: TGTGCCAGTAGTATAGGGCAGGTCTACAATGAGCAGTTCTTC. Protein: CASSIGQVYNEQFF.

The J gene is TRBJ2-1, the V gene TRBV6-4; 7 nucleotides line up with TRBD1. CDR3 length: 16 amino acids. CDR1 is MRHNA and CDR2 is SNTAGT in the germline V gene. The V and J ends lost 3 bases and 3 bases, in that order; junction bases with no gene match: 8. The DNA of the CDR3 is TGTGCCAGCAGTGAGGCTCCGGGACAGATCTACAATGAGCAGTTCTTC. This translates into CASSEAPGQIYNEQFF.